The sequence of this T cell receptor (beta chain) was determined in a study of PD-L1 blockade in urothelial cancer. Study-level background: Per blood sample, T cells had a median of roughly 150,000.

This sample's time point: peripheral blood 6 weeks after treatment start. Patients had locally advanced or metastatic urothelial carcinoma. This CDR3 contains 17 residues. The germline V gene encodes CDR1 SGHAT and CDR2 FQNNGV. V shed 1 base, J shed 5 bases, and the junction held 8 bases outside the gene matches. Clones were sequenced by immunoSEQ multiplex PCR, and TCRdb holds only the in-frame ones, with some missing. The table has around 46,000 clones, roughly 78% seen once; the top ten hold under 15%. Sequencing used PBMCs, obtained around atezolizumab (anti-PD-L1) treatment. This sequence joins TRBV11-2 and TRBJ2-5; the match to TRBD1 covers 12 bases. This TCR was recovered from a man aged 55 to 69 with urothelial cancer. CDR3 in amino acids: CASSLVGGTGGAETQYF. The DNA for the CDR3 is TGTGCCAGCAGCTTAGTAGGCGGGACAGGGGGCGCTGAGACCCAGTACTTC. The full variable domain, in which reference TRBV11-2 and TRBJ2-5 provide the parts outside the CDR3, is EAGVAQSPRYKIIEKRQSVAFWCNPISGHATLYWYQQILGQGPKLLIQFQNNGVVDDSQLPKDRFSAERLKGVDSTLKIQPAKLEDSAVYLCASSLVGGTGGAETQYFGPGTRLLVL.